The 22 T cell receptor beta chains below come from one sample, sequenced in a study of cytomegalovirus exposure and HLA in healthy donors. The PCR made use of 60 Vbeta and 13 Jbeta primers. Method: immunoSEQ multiplex PCR; TCRdb's copy keeps in-frame clones and lacks some. The sample has roughly 180,000 clones; approximately 80% are singletons. The sequencing sample was made of PBMCs. These receptors all come from a woman under 30 in good health and CMV-seronegative.

This chain links TRBV5-1 with TRBJ2-3, with 9 bases that match TRBD1. Trimming at V came to 2 bases and at J to 6 bases, leaving 10 bases not matched to a gene. From germline, CDR1 is SGHRS and CDR2 YFSETQ. The CDR3 consists of 16 residues. The CDR3 loop is CASSFTGTGKGDTQYF. The CDR3 nucleotides read TGCGCCAGCAGCTTTACCGGGACAGGGAAGGGGGATACGCAGTATTTT. Full variable domain (missing parts from reference TRBV5-1 and TRBJ2-3): KAGVTQTPRYLIKTRGQQVTLSCSPISGHRSVSWYQQTPGQGLQFLFEYFSETQRNKGNFPGRFSGRQFSNSRSEMNVSTLELGDSALYLCASSFTGTGKGDTQYFGPGTRLTVL.

This rearrangement joins TRBV11-2 to TRBJ2-7; 7 positions agree with TRBD2. CDR1 is SGHAT, CDR2 FQNNGV, per germline. V lost 5 bases, J lost 4 bases, and 8 bases stayed unmatched. The CDR3 spans 14 residues. CDR3: CASSPDAGVYEQYF. The CDR3 DNA reads as TGTGCCAGCAGCCCCGATGCGGGAGTATACGAGCAGTACTTC.

DNA for the CDR3: TGTGCCAGCAGCTTAGAAGGTGAGGGAGTCTCGGGAAACACCATATATTTT. It is translated as CASSLEGEGVSGNTIYF. The chain couples TRBV13 to TRBJ1-3; D uncertain. Germline CDR1 and CDR2: PRHDT and FYEKMQ (reference sequence). The germline V and J ends were trimmed by 1 base and 4 bases, with 17 bases remaining between them. The CDR3 contains 17 residues.

The chain recombines TRBV5-8 with TRBJ1-5, with D possibly TRBD1 on 6 matching bases. V dropped 1 base and J dropped 9 bases, with 14 bases sitting between them. CDR1 and CDR2 from the germline V gene are SGHTS and YDEGEE. This CDR3 comprises 14 residues. CDR3 region: CASSLRQVSWPQHF. CDR3 coding DNA: TGTGCCAGCAGCTTGAGACAGGTCTCTTGGCCCCAGCATTTT.

V usage is TRBV15 and J usage is TRBJ2-7; 7 nucleotides line up with TRBD1. The CDR3 covers 16 residues. Germline values: CDR1 LNHNV, CDR2 YYDKDF (reference sequence). Losses at the gene ends were 2 bases for V and 0 bases for J; bases not matched to a gene: 7. The CDR3 nucleotides are TGTGCCACCAGCAGATCCCTGCAGGGGGACTCCTACGAGCAGTACTTC. This codes for CATSRSLQGDSYEQYF.

The chain uses TRBV10-3 and TRBJ1-1; 9 bases match TRBD1. Germline V lookup: CDR1 ENHRY, CDR2 SYGVKD. V lost 10 bases, J lost 1 base, and 7 bases stayed unmatched. CDR3 size: 14 residues. DNA for the CDR3: TGTGCCACCAAAATGGGACAGGGGAACACTGAAGCTTTCTTT. Its protein is CATKMGQGNTEAFF.

This sequence joins TRBV6-5 and TRBJ1-1, with TRBD1 identical over 12 bases. J gave up 5 bases and V 6 bases, and 7 bases lay outside the gene matches. There are 15 residues in the CDR3. Germline values: CDR1 MNHEY, CDR2 SVGAGI. CDR3 coding DNA: TGTGCCAGCAGGCCGGGACAGGGGGCAGGAACTGAAGCTTTCTTT. Its translation is CASRPGQGAGTEAFF.

This chain joins TRBV6-5 and TRBJ2-1; tentatively, D is TRBD2 (6 bases). Trimming removed 7 bases from V and 7 bases from J, with 14 bases in between. The CDR3 spans 13 residues. Germline assignment: CDR1 MNHEY and CDR2 SVGAGI. Here the CDR3 DNA reads TGTGCCAGCACTGGCGGGAACTCGAATGAGCAGTTCTTC. Its protein is CASTGGNSNEQFF.

The gene calls are TRBV5-1 and TRBJ1-6; TRBD1 matches 8 bases. V gave up 4 bases and J gave up 7 bases; unmatched junction bases: 7. Germline assignment: CDR1 SGHRS and CDR2 YFSETQ. The length of the CDR3 is 15 residues. CDR3 amino acids: CASSTTTGVNSPLHF. The CDR3 DNA sequence: TGCGCCAGCAGCACTACGACAGGGGTCAATTCACCCCTCCACTTT.

As for this clone: One end of the junction fails to match germline, which may point to a read error. The genes are TRBV7-2 and TRBJ1-2, with 8 bases aligning to TRBD1. This CDR3 region has 15 residues. The germline CDR1 and CDR2 sequences are SGHTA and FQGNSA. CDR3 in amino acids: CASRPILTGVYGYAF. The CDR3, as DNA: TGTGCCAGCAGACCAATCCTGACAGGGGTCTATGGCTACGCCTTC.

The chain combines TRBV27 with TRBJ2-1, with D perhaps matching TRBD1 (5 bases). V was cut by 5 bases and J by 7 bases, with 15 bases left in between. CDR1 and CDR2 (germline): MNHEY, SMNVEV (reference sequence). The CDR3 has 14 residues. The CDR3 DNA follows: TGTGCCAGCAGTCCCATGGCAGGGTGGAATGAGCAGTTCTTC. Amino acids: CASSPMAGWNEQFF.

V is TRBV7-2 and J is TRBJ2-3; 7 positions match TRBD2. The CDR3 sequence is 14 residues long. Germline CDR1 and CDR2: SGHTA and FQGNSA. V shed 5 bases, J shed 8 bases, and the junction held 10 bases outside the gene matches. The CDR3 DNA is TGTGCCAGCAGCCGAATAGGGGAGCGGGGTACGCAGTATTTT. It translates to CASSRIGERGTQYF.

The gene calls are TRBV10-3 and TRBJ2-3; possibly TRBD1 for D (5 bases). CDR3 size: 17 residues. Trimming cost V 6 bases and J 0 bases, with 19 bases left between them. The V gene's germline CDR1 is ENHRY and CDR2 SYGVKD. The DNA for the CDR3 is TGTGCCATCAGCAAGGGTGGGTCAGGGTCTAGCACAGATACGCAGTATTTT. Translating gives CAISKGGSGSSTDTQYF.

The J gene is TRBJ2-1, the V gene TRBV11-3; no clear D. The V gene's germline CDR1 is SGHNT and CDR2 YENEEA. V gave up 5 bases and J gave up 6 bases, with 8 bases separating them. CDR3 size: 12 residues. The CDR3 loop is CASSPSGNEQFF. CDR3 in DNA: TGTGCCAGCAGCCCCTCGGGCAATGAGCAGTTCTTC.

This clone occurred once. V usage is TRBV28 and J usage is TRBJ1-3; 7 bases are shared with TRBD1. With 5 bases clipped from V and 6 bases from J, the junction kept 7 bases outside the gene matches. Germline CDR1 reads MDHEN; CDR2 reads SYDVKM. This CDR3 comprises 14 residues. This CDR3 is CASSTWTGVNTIYF. For the CDR3, the DNA is TGTGCCAGCAGTACCTGGACAGGAGTAAACACCATATATTTT.

This chain joins TRBV14 and TRBJ2-2; TRBD1 is a possible D gene (6 bases). V lost 2 bases and J 3 bases, leaving 7 bases between the germline ends. In germline, CDR1 is SGHDN, CDR2 FVKESK. The CDR3 runs to 14 residues. The CDR3 DNA reads TGTGCCAGCAGCCAATACAGGGACACCGGGGAGCTGTTTTTT. It yields the protein CASSQYRDTGELFF.

This clone was observed a single time. The chain's CDR3 is CASSPLRLDTEAFF. CDR3 nucleotide sequence: TGTGCCAGCAGTCCACTAAGGTTGGACACTGAAGCTTTCTTT. The chain uses TRBV6-1 and TRBJ1-1, with D unclear. The V gene's germline CDR1 is MNHNS and CDR2 SASEGT. V was shortened by 5 bases and J by 3 bases, with 13 bases between the two germline ends. The CDR3 has 14 amino acids.

The V and J genes are TRBV6-6 and TRBJ1-5; perhaps TRBD1 as D (6 bases). The germline V and J ends were trimmed by 2 bases and 6 bases, with 14 bases remaining between them. Germline values: CDR1 MNHNY, CDR2 SVGAGI (reference sequence). This CDR3 is 15 amino acids long. CDR3 DNA sequence: TGTGCCAGCAGTTACGGGGAGGGGGTTATTCAGCCCCAGCATTTT. It yields the protein CASSYGEGVIQPQHF.

This rearrangement joins TRBV27 to TRBJ2-7; D possibly corresponds to TRBD2 (7 bases). This CDR3 has 16 amino acids. V was shortened by 1 base and J by 0 bases, with 13 bases between the two germline ends. The germline gives CDR1 MNHEY, CDR2 SMNVEV (reference sequence). The chain's CDR3 is CASSLWGGGSSYEQYF. In nucleotides, the CDR3 is TGTGCCAGCAGTTTATGGGGCGGGGGCAGCTCCTACGAGCAGTACTTC.

This clone was counted between two and nine times. The V gene is TRBV7-2, the J gene TRBJ2-1; D possibly corresponds to TRBD2 (5 bases). The CDR3 runs 15 residues. Germline CDR1 and CDR2: SGHTA and FQGNSA. V was clipped by 5 bases and J by 4 bases, with 15 bases between them. Written as DNA, the CDR3 is TGTGCCAGCAGCCCCCCCGCTACTAGATACAATGAGCAGTTCTTC. Residues: CASSPPATRYNEQFF.

V usage is TRBV6-5 and J usage is TRBJ2-3; D might be TRBD2 (5 bases). The germline V gene encodes CDR1 MNHEY and CDR2 SVGAGI. The CDR3 sequence is 14 residues long. The ends were cut back, 6 bases at V and 5 bases at J, with 15 bases in the middle. Here the CDR3 reads CASRDRTGIDTQYF. As DNA, the CDR3 is TGTGCCAGCAGGGATCGGACGGGGATAGATACGCAGTATTTT.

V usage is TRBV10-1 and J usage is TRBJ2-7, with D possibly being TRBD2 (5 bases). CDR3 length equals 16 residues. Trimming shortened V by 5 bases and J by 5 bases, and 22 bases separated the two germline ends. CDR1 is WNHNN, CDR2 SYGVQD, per germline (reference sequence). The CDR3, as DNA: TGCGCCAGCAGTCGCGGGTTGGCCACGTTTGGGGACGAGCAGTACTTC. Its protein is CASSRGLATFGDEQYF.